Listed below are T cell receptor beta chains from one sample, sequenced in a study of blood T cell repertoires in COVID-19. Assay: immunoSEQ multiplex PCR; the TCRdb copy retains only in-frame clones and omits some. The sample records fewer than 350,000 clones, roughly 90% being singletons. The sequencing sample was made of PBMCs or T cells enriched from blood (not recorded which). Source of these receptors: a woman aged 35 to 49 with acute COVID-19. Each CDR3 is given with its conserved first and last residue. The D gene is left open where the match is weak.

cdr3_aa	v_call	d_call	j_call
CASSRDRGRQPQHF	TRBV5-6	TRBD1	TRBJ1-5
CASSPWPGQGASGYTF	TRBV11-3	TRBD1	TRBJ1-2
CASRRISGSSYEQYF	TRBV6-5	.	TRBJ2-7
CASSLAASGSIGANVLTF	TRBV5-6	TRBD2	TRBJ2-6
CASSLRNAGLAADTQYF	TRBV7-3	TRBD2	TRBJ2-3
CASSLWSQRGGLSDTQYF	TRBV27	TRBD2	TRBJ2-3
CASRLRRGETQYF	TRBV5-6	.	TRBJ2-5
CASSRQGSGEKLFF	TRBV25-1	TRBD1	TRBJ1-4
CASSLSGRPNTQYF	TRBV11-3	TRBD2	TRBJ2-3
CASSLGPGQRTSLGTDTQYF	TRBV5-1	TRBD1	TRBJ2-3
CTSSQVERGALGTDTQYF	TRBV1	.	TRBJ2-3
CASSKQGNTEAFF	TRBV13	.	TRBJ1-1
CASSLGGRGREETQYF	TRBV11-2	TRBD1	TRBJ2-5
CASSLRGNTEAFF	TRBV28	.	TRBJ1-1
CASSQQGAATEAFF	TRBV5-1	TRBD1	TRBJ1-1
CAIRASGTGSYEQYF	TRBV10-3	TRBD1	TRBJ2-7
CASSQVVGTGYEKLFF	TRBV4-1	TRBD1	TRBJ1-4
CATSRSKNTEAFF	TRBV24-1	.	TRBJ1-1
CASSIDLRVSGANVLTF	TRBV19	.	TRBJ2-6
CSAWTGDGYTF	TRBV29-1	TRBD1	TRBJ1-2
CASSLQGLANYGYTF	TRBV5-1	.	TRBJ1-2
CASSQGRERTEAFF	TRBV18	.	TRBJ1-1
CASSLVEGGGEAFF	TRBV5-1	.	TRBJ1-1
CASSPGQGKRGGAFF	TRBV6-5	TRBD1	TRBJ1-1
CASSLGPGNTEAFF	TRBV5-1	.	TRBJ1-1
CAISVAGLGGGYTF	TRBV10-3	TRBD1	TRBJ1-2
CASSFAGQETQYF	TRBV7-9	.	TRBJ2-5
CSVEVSGTGTYYEQYF	TRBV29-1	TRBD1	TRBJ2-7
CASSPLPRGGTEAFF	TRBV5-5	.	TRBJ1-1
CASKPRDRNYEQYF	TRBV27	TRBD1	TRBJ2-7
CASSQPGSTDTQYF	TRBV4-3	.	TRBJ2-3
CASSFLNNEQFF	TRBV28	.	TRBJ2-1
CASSLFVGVTDTQYF	TRBV11-2	.	TRBJ2-3
CASSEVGHYGYTF	TRBV6-1	.	TRBJ1-2
CAWSATGVGSDTQYF	TRBV30	TRBD1	TRBJ2-3
CASSVAVTGASPLHF	TRBV9	TRBD1	TRBJ1-6
CAWSARGGGYTF	TRBV30	.	TRBJ1-2
CASSGGTDTQYF	TRBV10-2	.	TRBJ2-3
CASSLTSEYEQFF	TRBV7-2	TRBD2	TRBJ2-1
CASSLRGPLNTEAFF	TRBV7-2	TRBD1	TRBJ1-1
CASSVATDGRGEQFF	TRBV9	TRBD2	TRBJ2-1
CASSLGDSNYEAFF	TRBV7-9	TRBD1	TRBJ1-1
CSATLAREQFF	TRBV20-1	.	TRBJ2-1
CASGYQGTQYF	TRBV6-5	.	TRBJ2-3
CASRRQGYTEAFF	TRBV28	TRBD1	TRBJ1-1
CASSLLGSGRDYEQYF	TRBV7-2	TRBD2	TRBJ2-7
CASSLGGSETQYF	TRBV5-1	TRBD2	TRBJ2-5
CASTRDIPNYGYTF	TRBV2	.	TRBJ1-2
CASRSDRGSYNEQFF	TRBV5-5	TRBD1	TRBJ2-1
CASSSSGQGATGANVLTF	TRBV5-1	TRBD1	TRBJ2-6
CASSSGGESYNEQFF	TRBV11-3	TRBD1	TRBJ2-1
CASRGTAANEKLFF	TRBV2	.	TRBJ1-4
CASSQGGQDPYEQYF	TRBV6-6	TRBD1	TRBJ2-7
CASSAQGYNEQFF	TRBV18	.	TRBJ2-1
CASSLDGGTGGYTF	TRBV5-1	.	TRBJ1-2
CASSRDSINYGYTF	TRBV19	TRBD1	TRBJ1-2
CASSFIGDNSPLHF	TRBV5-6	.	TRBJ1-6
CASSPGIGLQETQYF	TRBV18	.	TRBJ2-5
CASSVGLAVTDTQYF	TRBV9	TRBD2	TRBJ2-3
CASSLAGASETQYF	TRBV7-9	.	TRBJ2-5